Following are 17 T cell receptor beta chains from one sample sequenced in a study of CD4 and CD8 cells across lung adenocarcinoma regions (dated by TCRdb to 2017 to 2018). The library relied on PCR. The instrument was a HiSeq X Ten. The public reads were quality trimmed at Q25 with fastp and then assembled into clones with MiXCR by TCRdb, keeping productive beta chains. Entries that share a CDR3 protein sequence are merged under the most common genes and DNA. The table for this sample lists 5,500 to 7,000 distinct CDR3 sequences; almost 50% of them were counted only once. The top ten hold over 75% of the sample. Sequenced input: CD8+ T cells from the margin of a lung tumor. According to the study, the label for this sample's cell subset or site signals: tumor margin region. Receptors originate from a male donor with lung adenocarcinoma. The CD4 and CD8 labels of this study may be unreliable.

This clonotype appeared many times. CDR3 sequence (DNA): TGTGCCAGCAGTTACTCGGGCGGGGGGTTACAGACCCAGTACTTC. Amino acid sequence: CASSYSGGGLQTQYF. The chain links TRBV6-5 to TRBJ2-5; TRBD2 matches at 8 bases. The CDR3 is 15 residues long. Germline V gene sequence: CDR1 MNHEY, CDR2 SVGAGI. V was clipped by 0 bases and J by 6 bases; unmatched bases: 6.

In its sample, this clonotype was seen a few times. This chain links TRBV10-3 with TRBJ2-3; 11 bases map to TRBD2. This CDR3 contains 18 residues. CDR1 and CDR2 from the germline V gene are ENHRY and SYGVKD. With V trimmed by 2 bases and J by 0 bases, 7 bases remained unmatched. The CDR3 nucleotides are TGTGCCATCAGTGAGGAAATAGCGGGGGGGGCTAGCACAGATACGCAGTATTTT. It specifies CAISEEIAGGASTDTQYF.

This clonotype appeared many times. This chain joins TRBV9 and TRBJ2-1; 8 nucleotides line up with TRBD2. The CDR3 sequence is 15 residues long. Per germline, CDR1 SGDLS and CDR2 YYNGEE. J gave up 6 bases and V 4 bases, and 9 bases lay outside the gene matches. The CDR3 nucleotides are TGTGCCAGCAGCCCCACTAGCGGAAGGTCCAATGAGCAGTTCTTC. Protein sequence: CASSPTSGRSNEQFF.

CDR3 in DNA: TGTGCCAGCAGTTACTCGGGACAGACCACAGATACGCAGTATTTT. Protein sequence: CASSYSGQTTDTQYF. The V gene is TRBV6-2 or TRBV6-3, the J gene TRBJ2-3; TRBD1 agrees at 7 bases. V trimming: 0 bases; J trimming: 2 bases; junction bases outside the gene matches: 2. The CDR3 runs to 15 residues. The germline V gene has CDR1 MNHEY and CDR2 SVGEGT.

This clonotype is termed medium-sized. This rearrangement joins TRBV6-1 to TRBJ2-5, with 9 bases identical to TRBD1. The CDR3 runs to 15 residues. Germline-derived CDR1 and CDR2 are MNHNS and SASEGT. After removal of 6 bases from V and 2 bases from J, the junction contained 7 bases not matched to a gene. The DNA for the CDR3 is TGTGCCAGCAGCTTCGGGACAGGGCAGCAAGAGACCCAGTACTTC. Residues: CASSFGTGQQETQYF.

The chain combines TRBV6-1 with TRBJ2-1; TRBD2 agrees at 11 bases. The V gene end was trimmed by 7 bases and the J gene end by 3 bases; junction bases not matched to a gene: 2. The CDR3 covers 14 residues. From germline, CDR1 is MNHNS and CDR2 SASEGT. CDR3 sequence (DNA): TGTGCCAGCACCGGGACTAGCGGCTACAATGAGCAGTTCTTC. Protein sequence: CASTGTSGYNEQFF.

The V call is TRBV3-1, the J call TRBJ2-4; no reliable D call. The J call may be mistaken, given a closer DNA end match to TRBJ2-1. The length of the CDR3 is 14 residues. CDR1 is LGHDT and CDR2 is YNNKEL in the germline V gene (reference sequence). CDR3 region: CASSQDNYGYEQFF. CDR3 in DNA: TGTGCCAGCAGCCAAGACAACTACGGCTACGAGCAGTTCTTC.

About this clonotype itself: An end of the junction does not agree with germline; a read error may underlie this. The chain links TRBV6-1 to TRBJ2-4, with 8 bases that match TRBD1. Germline V gene sequence: CDR1 MNHNS, CDR2 SASEGT. The CDR3 spans 14 residues. The CDR3 DNA reads TGTGCCGGCAGGGGGCCGCCAGCCAAAAACACGCAGTACTTC. Amino acid sequence: CAGRGPPAKNTQYF.

This clonotype was found many times. As DNA, the CDR3 is TGTGCCAGCAGTGACCCGGCCCTATCAGATACGCAGTATTTT. It encodes CASSDPALSDTQYF. J is TRBJ2-3 and V is TRBV6-4; D is unresolved. CDR1 and CDR2 from the germline V gene are MRHNA and SNTAGT. V lost 2 bases and J lost 4, with 10 bases in between. The CDR3 covers 14 residues.

J is TRBJ2-5 and V is TRBV6-1; TRBD2 might be the D (6 bases). The J call may be faulty, since TRBJ2-7 better matches the DNA end. The CDR3 contains 15 residues. Germline V lookup: CDR1 MNHNS, CDR2 SASEGT. The CDR3 reads CASGGTGSTAYEQYF. For the CDR3, the DNA is TGTGCCAGCGGGGGGACGGGGTCGACGGCCTACGAGCAGTACTTC.

This clonotype qualifies as medium-sized. The gene calls are TRBV6-5 and TRBJ2-3; TRBD1 agrees at 9 bases. Losses at the gene ends were 0 bases for V and 9 bases for J; bases not matched to a gene: 10. The CDR3 spans 16 residues. CDR1 MNHEY and CDR2 SVGAGI come from the germline V gene. The CDR3 reads CASSYSRGQGWGTQYF. CDR3 nucleotides: TGTGCCAGCAGTTACTCTCGGGGACAGGGTTGGGGGACGCAGTATTTT.

The chain uses TRBV7-2 and TRBJ2-1, with 7 positions matching TRBD2. The length of the CDR3 is 13 residues. V trimming: 1 base; J trimming: 13 bases; junction bases outside the gene matches: 7. From germline, CDR1 is SGHTA and CDR2 FQGNSA. CDR3 sequence reads: CASSLVVRETQFF. The CDR3 DNA reads as TGTGCCAGCAGCTTAGTCGTGCGGGAGACCCAGTTCTTC.

By share, this clonotype ranks as medium-sized (0.01 to 0.1%). CDR3 nucleotides: TGTGCCAGCATGGAAGCTAGCGGGAGTGATACGCAGTATTTT. Amino acids: CASMEASGSDTQYF. The rearrangement uses TRBV6-1 and TRBJ2-3; 10 bases agree with TRBD2. Germline-derived CDR1 and CDR2 are MNHNS and SASEGT. CDR3 length: 14 residues. The junction had 7 bases not matched to a gene; V was cut back by 7 bases and J by 6 bases.

As concerns this clonotype: Relative to the germline gene, one junction end is altered; a read error may explain this. The genes are TRBV7-7 and TRBJ2-1; TRBD1 agrees at 7 bases. There are 14 residues in the CDR3. From germline, CDR1 is SSHAT and CDR2 FNYEAQ (reference sequence). The CDR3 spells CASSPFRQGGEQFF. CDR3 nucleotides: TGTGCTAGCAGCCCCTTCCGACAGGGTGGTGAGCAGTTCTTC.

This clonotype was observed a handful of times. The genes are TRBV12-3 or TRBV12-4 and TRBJ2-2; D uncertain. The CDR3 totals 13 residues. V was pared by 4 bases and J by 1 base, with 4 bases between. The DNA of the CDR3 is TGTGCCAGCAGTTCTCTGAACACCGGGGAGCTGTTTTTT. Translated, it gives CASSSLNTGELFF.

The rearrangement uses TRBV6-4 and TRBJ2-5; D gene uncertain. The J call is doubtful: the DNA matches TRBJ2-1 better. CDR1 and CDR2 (germline): MRHNA, SNTAGT. This CDR3 comprises 13 residues. In nucleotides, the CDR3 is TGTGCCAGCAGTGACGGGCCTAACAATGAGCAGTTCTTC. Its translation is CASSDGPNNEQFF.

This clonotype is termed medium-sized. The chain links TRBV6-5 to TRBJ2-1; D not resolved. The CDR3 covers 15 residues. Germline lookup yields CDR1 MNHEY and CDR2 SVGAGI. The ends were cut back, 2 bases at V and 0 bases at J, with 8 bases in the middle. The CDR3, as DNA: TGTGCCAGCAGTTACGACGGTAGCTCCTACAATGAGCAGTTCTTC. Translation: CASSYDGSSYNEQFF.